This TCR beta chain comes out of a study of OX40 agonist ivuxolimab in advanced cancers. Measured with immunoSEQ multiplex PCR; TCRdb has only the in-frame clones, and not every one. The table includes about 90,000 clones, roughly nine tenths detected once. The V end lost 4 bases, the J end lost 7 bases, and 11 bases lay between the germline ends. CDR1 and CDR2 from the germline V gene are MNHNS and SASEGT. This CDR3 spans 14 amino acids. This receptor was taken from an adult with an advanced solid tumor such as melanoma, head and neck, liver or kidney cancer. The chain links TRBV6-1 to TRBJ1-6; no clear D. The sample consisted of CD4+ or CD8+ T cells sorted from blood, taken in a trial of the OX40 agonist ivuxolimab. CDR3 loop: CASSGSNSNSPLHF. CDR3 nucleotide sequence: TGTGCCAGCAGTGGGTCGAACTCAAATTCACCCCTCCACTTT.